The next 12 T cell receptor beta chains were all read from a single sample in a study of technical replicates of blood from a few donors. This table comes from immunoSEQ multiplex PCR, and its TCRdb copy is limited to in-frame clones, with some not included. Here the sample spans tens of thousands of clones, around 94% being singletons. Sequenced input: T cells isolated from PBMCs. Receptor source: a human donor in good health.

The genes are TRBV10-3 and TRBJ1-1; tentatively, D is TRBD1 (5 bases). The CDR3 spans 15 residues. Germline V gives CDR1 ENHRY, CDR2 SYGVKD. V was clipped by 4 bases and J by 8 bases, with 20 bases between them. The CDR3 loop is CAISVDPGNRGEAFF. The CDR3 DNA is TGTGCCATCAGTGTGGACCCAGGGAACCGTGGGGAAGCTTTCTTT.

The rearrangement joins TRBV5-6 to TRBJ2-7, with D hard to call. Trimming pared 5 bases from V and 1 base from J, leaving 13 bases between. Germline lookup yields CDR1 SGHDT and CDR2 YYEEEE. The CDR3 is 14 residues long. The CDR3 loop is CASSRDKVSYEQYF. For the CDR3, the DNA is TGTGCCAGCAGTCGTGACAAGGTTTCCTACGAGCAGTACTTC.

This rearrangement joins TRBV5-1 to TRBJ2-4; TRBD1 might be the D (6 bases). The CDR3 loop spans 17 amino acids. CDR1 and CDR2 (germline): SGHRS, YFSETQ. With 4 bases removed from V and 0 bases from J, the gap between germline ends came to 17 bases. CDR3 loop: CASSEGQAELAKNIQYF. CDR3 DNA sequence: TGCGCCAGCAGCGAGGGACAAGCGGAACTAGCCAAAAACATTCAGTACTTC.

The J gene is TRBJ2-1, the V gene TRBV5-4; the match to TRBD1 covers 7 bases. The CDR3 contains 15 residues. CDR1 and CDR2 from the germline V gene are SGHNT and YYREEE (reference sequence). Trimming removed 0 bases from V and 7 bases from J; junction bases left unmatched: 7. The CDR3 protein is CASSLEQGRRNEQFF. The DNA for the CDR3 is TGTGCCAGCAGCTTGGAACAGGGGCGCCGAAATGAGCAGTTCTTC.

The chain carries TRBV9 and TRBJ2-1, with 11 nucleotides matching TRBD2. V shed 4 bases and J 9 bases; nucleotides not matched to a gene: 9. The CDR3 sequence is 15 residues long. CDR1 is SGDLS and CDR2 is YYNGEE in the germline V gene. The CDR3 loop is CASSPWLAGGGEQFF. For the CDR3, the DNA is TGTGCCAGCAGCCCGTGGCTAGCGGGAGGAGGTGAGCAGTTCTTC. Based on the CDR3 plus reference TRBV9 and TRBJ2-1, the full variable domain is DSGVTQTPKHLITATGQRVTLRCSPRSGDLSVYWYQQSLDQGLQFLIQYYNGEERAKGNILERFSAQQFPDLHSELNLSSLELGDSALYFCASSPWLAGGGEQFFGPGTRLTVL.

This clone has a single count. J is TRBJ2-3 and V is TRBV5-1; maybe TRBD1 (6 bases). Germline values: CDR1 SGHRS, CDR2 YFSETQ. Trimming pared 4 bases from V and 2 bases from J, leaving 11 bases between. CDR3 size: 14 residues. CDR3 amino acids: CASSRGQFTDTQYF. In DNA, the CDR3 is TGCGCCAGCAGCCGCGGACAGTTCACAGATACGCAGTATTTT.

This chain uses TRBV12-5 with TRBJ2-3; D call uncertain. The CDR3 runs to 11 residues. Trimming took 8 bases from V and 6 from J, leaving 9 bases between them. The germline CDR1 and CDR2 sequences are LGHNT and FRNRAP. CDR3 amino acids: CASNSVDTQYF. In DNA form, the CDR3 reads TGTGCTAGTAACAGTGTTGATACGCAGTATTTT.

V is TRBV18 and J is TRBJ1-5; D is uncertain. The CDR3 is made up of 14 amino acids. Germline assignment: CDR1 KGHSH and CDR2 LQKENI. Trimming left V 3 bases short and J 4 bases short, with 10 bases between. In DNA, the CDR3 is TGTGCCAGCTCACCCTCGGAGGGAAATCAGCCCCAGCATTTT. Translated: CASSPSEGNQPQHF.

The chain carries TRBV15 and TRBJ2-1; possible D gene TRBD2, 5 bases. CDR1 is LNHNV and CDR2 is YYDKDF in the germline V gene (reference sequence). The V end was cut by 4 bases, the J end by 4 bases, with 14 bases between. The CDR3 loop spans 15 amino acids. CDR3 nucleotide sequence: TGTGCCACCAGCATGGCTAGTGGGAGTTACAATGAGCAGTTCTTC. Residues: CATSMASGSYNEQFF.

V is TRBV29-1 and J is TRBJ2-1; 8 nucleotides match TRBD1. This CDR3 region has 11 residues. V was pared by 7 bases and J by 6 bases, with 2 bases of the junction left unmatched. Per the germline V gene, CDR1 is SQVTM and CDR2 is ANQGSEA. For the CDR3, the DNA is TGCAGCGGTACAGGGGGCAATGAGCAGTTCTTC. Its translation: CSGTGGNEQFF.

The V gene is TRBV11-3, the J gene TRBJ2-1, with D possibly matching TRBD2 (5 bases). Germline V gene data show CDR1 as SGHNT and CDR2 as YENEEA. Trimming shortened V by 5 bases and J by 7 bases, and 21 bases separated the two germline ends. The CDR3 is made up of 16 amino acids. This CDR3 reads CASSHRSGLTSNEQFF. The CDR3 nucleotides are TGTGCCAGCAGCCACCGAAGCGGACTGACTTCAAATGAGCAGTTCTTC.

This clone was seen only once. The chain is built from TRBV28 and TRBJ2-3, with TRBD1 matching over 7 bases. V lost 5 bases, J lost 5 bases, and 7 bases stayed unmatched. From germline, CDR1 is MDHEN and CDR2 SYDVKM. CDR3 length: 14 amino acids. DNA for the CDR3: TGTGCCAGCAGTATACAGGGGCGCGGAGATACGCAGTATTTT. Translated, it gives CASSIQGRGDTQYF.